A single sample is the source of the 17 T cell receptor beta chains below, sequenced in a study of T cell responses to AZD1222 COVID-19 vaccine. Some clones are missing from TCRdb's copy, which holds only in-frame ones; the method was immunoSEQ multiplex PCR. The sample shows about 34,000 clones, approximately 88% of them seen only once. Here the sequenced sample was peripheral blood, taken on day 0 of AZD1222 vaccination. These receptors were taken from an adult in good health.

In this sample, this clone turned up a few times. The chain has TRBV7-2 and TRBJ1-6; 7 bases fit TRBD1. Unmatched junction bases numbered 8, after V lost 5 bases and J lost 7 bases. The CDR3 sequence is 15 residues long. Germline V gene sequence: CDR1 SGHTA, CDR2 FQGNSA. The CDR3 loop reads CASSTGQIMNSPLHF. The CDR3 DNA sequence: TGTGCCAGCAGCACGGGACAGATTATGAATTCACCCCTCCACTTT. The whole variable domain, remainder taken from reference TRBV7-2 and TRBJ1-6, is GAGVSQSPSNKVTEKGKDVELRCDPISGHTALYWYRQSLGQGLEFLIYFQGNSAPDKSGLPSDRFSAERTGGSVSTLTIQRTQQEDSAVYLCASSTGQIMNSPLHFGNGTRLTVT.

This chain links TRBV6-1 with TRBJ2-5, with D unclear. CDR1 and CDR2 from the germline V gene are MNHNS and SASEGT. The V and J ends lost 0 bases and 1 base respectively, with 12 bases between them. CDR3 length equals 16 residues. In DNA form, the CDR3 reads TGTGCCAGCAGTGAAGCGCGTTGGCAGATCCAAGAGACCCAGTACTTC. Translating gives CASSEARWQIQETQYF.

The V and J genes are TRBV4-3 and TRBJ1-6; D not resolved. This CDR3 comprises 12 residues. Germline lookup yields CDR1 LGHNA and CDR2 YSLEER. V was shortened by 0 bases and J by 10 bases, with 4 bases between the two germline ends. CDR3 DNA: TGCGCCAGCAGCCAAGAGGGATCACCCCTCCACTTT. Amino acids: CASSQEGSPLHF.

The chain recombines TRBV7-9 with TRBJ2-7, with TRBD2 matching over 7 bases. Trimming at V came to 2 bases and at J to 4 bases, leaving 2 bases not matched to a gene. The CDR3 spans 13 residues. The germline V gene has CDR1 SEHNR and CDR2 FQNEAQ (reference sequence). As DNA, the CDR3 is TGTGCCAGCAGCTTACAGGGAGGGTACGAGCAGTACTTC. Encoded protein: CASSLQGGYEQYF.

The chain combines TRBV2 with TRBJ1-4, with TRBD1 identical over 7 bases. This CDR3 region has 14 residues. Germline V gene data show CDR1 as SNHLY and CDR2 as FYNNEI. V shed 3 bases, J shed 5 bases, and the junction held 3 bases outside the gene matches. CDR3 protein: CASSDGQVNEKLFF. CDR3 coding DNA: TGTGCCAGCAGTGACGGACAGGTCAATGAAAAACTGTTTTTT.

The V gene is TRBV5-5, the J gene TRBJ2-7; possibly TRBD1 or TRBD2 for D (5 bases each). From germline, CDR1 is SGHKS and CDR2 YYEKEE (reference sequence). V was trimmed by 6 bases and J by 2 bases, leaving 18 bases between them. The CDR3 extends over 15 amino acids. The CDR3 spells CASKPGTGLAYEQYF. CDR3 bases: TGTGCCAGCAAACCGGGGACGGGATTAGCCTACGAGCAGTACTTC. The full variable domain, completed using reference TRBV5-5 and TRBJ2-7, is DAGVTQSPTHLIKTRGQQVTLRCSPISGHKSVSWYQQVLGQGPQFIFQYYEKEERGRGNFPDRFSARQFPNYSSELNVNALLLGDSALYLCASKPGTGLAYEQYFGPGTRLTVT.

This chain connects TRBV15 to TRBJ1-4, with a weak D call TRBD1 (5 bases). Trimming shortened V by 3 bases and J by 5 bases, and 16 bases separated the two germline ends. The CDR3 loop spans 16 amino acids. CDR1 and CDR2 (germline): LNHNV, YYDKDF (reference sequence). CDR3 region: CATSRVPPGENEKLFF. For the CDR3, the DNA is TGTGCCACCAGCAGGGTACCCCCGGGGGAAAATGAAAAACTGTTTTTT.

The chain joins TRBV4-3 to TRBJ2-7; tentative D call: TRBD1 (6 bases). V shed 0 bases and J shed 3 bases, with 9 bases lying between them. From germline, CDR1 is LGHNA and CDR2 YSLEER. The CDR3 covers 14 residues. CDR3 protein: CASSQEPTGYEQYF. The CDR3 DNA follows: TGCGCCAGCAGCCAAGAGCCGACAGGCTACGAGCAGTACTTC.

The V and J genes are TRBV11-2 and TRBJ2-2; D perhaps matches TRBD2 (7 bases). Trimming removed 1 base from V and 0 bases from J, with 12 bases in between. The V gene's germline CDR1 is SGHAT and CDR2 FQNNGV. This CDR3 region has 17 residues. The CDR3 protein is CASSLARGGTNTGELFF. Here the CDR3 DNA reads TGTGCCAGCAGCTTAGCTAGGGGGGGAACGAACACCGGGGAGCTGTTTTTT.

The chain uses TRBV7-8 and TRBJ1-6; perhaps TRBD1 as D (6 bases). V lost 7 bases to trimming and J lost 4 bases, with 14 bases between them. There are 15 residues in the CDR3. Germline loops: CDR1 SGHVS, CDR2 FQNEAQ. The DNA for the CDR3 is TGTGCCAGCACCGATACGACAGGTTATAATTCACCCCTCCACTTT. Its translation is CASTDTTGYNSPLHF. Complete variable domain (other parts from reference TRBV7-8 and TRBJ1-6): GAGVSQSPRYKVAKRGQDVALRCDPISGHVSLFWYQQALGQGPEFLTYFQNEAQLDKSGLPSDRFFAERPEGSVSTLKIQRTQQEDSAVYLCASTDTTGYNSPLHFGNGTRLTVT.

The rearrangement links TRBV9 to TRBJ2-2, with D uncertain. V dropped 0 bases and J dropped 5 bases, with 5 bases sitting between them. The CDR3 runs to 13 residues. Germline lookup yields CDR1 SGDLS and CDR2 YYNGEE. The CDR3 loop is CASSVVTTGELFF. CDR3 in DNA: TGTGCCAGCAGCGTAGTAACGACCGGGGAGCTGTTTTTT.

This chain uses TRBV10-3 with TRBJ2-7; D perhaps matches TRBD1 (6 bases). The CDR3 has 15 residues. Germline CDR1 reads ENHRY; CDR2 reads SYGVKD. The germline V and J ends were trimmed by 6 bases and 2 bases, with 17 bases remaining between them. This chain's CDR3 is CAIRGATGQTYEQYF. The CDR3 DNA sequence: TGTGCCATCAGGGGGGCGACAGGCCAAACCTACGAGCAGTACTTC.

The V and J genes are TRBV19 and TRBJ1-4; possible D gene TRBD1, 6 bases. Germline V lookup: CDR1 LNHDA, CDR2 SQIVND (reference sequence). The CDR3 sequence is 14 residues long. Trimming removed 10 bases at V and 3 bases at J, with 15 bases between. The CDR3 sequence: CATQGDKANEKLFF. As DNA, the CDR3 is TGTGCCACACAGGGAGACAAGGCTAATGAAAAACTGTTTTTT.

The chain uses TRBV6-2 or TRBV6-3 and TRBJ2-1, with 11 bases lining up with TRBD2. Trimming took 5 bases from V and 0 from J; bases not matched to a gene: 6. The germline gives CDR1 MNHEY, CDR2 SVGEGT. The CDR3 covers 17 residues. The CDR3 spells CASSPLAGGSSYNEQFF. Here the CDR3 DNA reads TGTGCCAGCAGTCCATTAGCGGGAGGGAGCTCCTACAATGAGCAGTTCTTC.

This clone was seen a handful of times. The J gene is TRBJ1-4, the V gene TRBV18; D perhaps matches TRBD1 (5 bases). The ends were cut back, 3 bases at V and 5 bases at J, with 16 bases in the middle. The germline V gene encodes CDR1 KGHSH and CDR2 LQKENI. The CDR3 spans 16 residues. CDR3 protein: CASSPTLGTLNEKLFF. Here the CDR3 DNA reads TGTGCCAGCTCACCTACCCTAGGGACCCTAAATGAAAAACTGTTTTTT.

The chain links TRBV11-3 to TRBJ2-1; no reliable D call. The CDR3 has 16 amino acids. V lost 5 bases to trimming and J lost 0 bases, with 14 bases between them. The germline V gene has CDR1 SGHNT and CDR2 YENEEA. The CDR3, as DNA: TGTGCCAGCAGCAGGACGGGCGATAGCTCCTACAATGAGCAGTTCTTC. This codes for CASSRTGDSSYNEQFF.

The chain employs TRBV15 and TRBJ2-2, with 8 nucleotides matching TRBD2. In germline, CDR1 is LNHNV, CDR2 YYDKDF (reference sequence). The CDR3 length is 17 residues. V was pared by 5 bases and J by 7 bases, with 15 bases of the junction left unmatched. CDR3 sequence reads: CATSPISGRARSGELFF. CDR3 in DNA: TGTGCCACCAGCCCTATCTCCGGGAGGGCGCGAAGCGGGGAGCTGTTTTTT.